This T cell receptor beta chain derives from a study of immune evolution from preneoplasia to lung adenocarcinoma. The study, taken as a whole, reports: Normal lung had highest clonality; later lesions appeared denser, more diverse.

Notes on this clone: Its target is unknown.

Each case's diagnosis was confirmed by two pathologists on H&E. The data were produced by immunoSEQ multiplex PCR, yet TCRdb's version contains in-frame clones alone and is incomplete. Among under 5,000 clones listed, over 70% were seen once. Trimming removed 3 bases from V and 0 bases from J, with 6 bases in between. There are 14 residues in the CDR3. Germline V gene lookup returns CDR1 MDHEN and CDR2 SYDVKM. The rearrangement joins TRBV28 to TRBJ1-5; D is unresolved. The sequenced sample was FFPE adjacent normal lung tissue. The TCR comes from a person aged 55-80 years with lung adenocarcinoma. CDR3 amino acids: CASSFPYSNQPQHF. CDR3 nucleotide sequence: TGTGCCAGCAGTTTCCCTTATAGCAATCAGCCCCAGCATTTT.